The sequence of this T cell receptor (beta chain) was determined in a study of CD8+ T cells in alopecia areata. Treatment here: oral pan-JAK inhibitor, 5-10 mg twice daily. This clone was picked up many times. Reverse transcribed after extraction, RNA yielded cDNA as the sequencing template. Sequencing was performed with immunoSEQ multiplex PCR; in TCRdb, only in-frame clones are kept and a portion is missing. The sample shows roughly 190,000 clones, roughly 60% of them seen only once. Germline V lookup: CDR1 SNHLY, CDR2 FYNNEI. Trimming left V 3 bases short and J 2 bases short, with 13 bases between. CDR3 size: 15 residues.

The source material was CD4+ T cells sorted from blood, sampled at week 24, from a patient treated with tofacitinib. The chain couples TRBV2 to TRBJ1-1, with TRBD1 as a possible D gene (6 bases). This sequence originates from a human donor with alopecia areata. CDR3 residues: CASSDGTRSNTEAFF. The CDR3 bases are TGTGCCAGCAGTGATGGGACAAGATCTAACACTGAAGCTTTCTTT.